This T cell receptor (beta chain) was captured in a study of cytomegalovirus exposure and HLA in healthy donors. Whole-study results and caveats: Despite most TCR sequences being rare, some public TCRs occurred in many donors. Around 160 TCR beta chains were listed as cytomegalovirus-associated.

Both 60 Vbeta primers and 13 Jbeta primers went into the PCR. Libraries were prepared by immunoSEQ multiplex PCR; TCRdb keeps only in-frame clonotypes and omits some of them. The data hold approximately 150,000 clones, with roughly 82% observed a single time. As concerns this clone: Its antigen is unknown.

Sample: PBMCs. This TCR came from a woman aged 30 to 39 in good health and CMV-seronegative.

The CDR3 sequence: CASGRTGTGVLAGYTF. The CDR3 coding sequence is TGTGCCAGCGGACGAACCGGGACAGGGGTCTTAGCCGGCTACACCTTC. The J gene is TRBJ1-2, the V gene TRBV18, with 10 bases matching TRBD1. Per the germline V gene, CDR1 is KGHSH and CDR2 is LQKENI. The J segment lost 8 bases and the V segment lost 8 bases, leaving 17 bases of the junction unmatched. The CDR3 has 16 residues.